The subject of this entry is one TCR beta chain. Its antigen remains unidentified. TCRdb keeps only in-frame clones here, not all; method: immunoSEQ multiplex PCR. The sample carries a few hundred thousand clones, 60% to 80% recorded once. This specimen belongs to a study of shared clonotypes between healthy human individuals. Study in general: The donor group consisted of a couple of women and a few men, aged 18 to 49. Study results and caveats: Collection of samples was limited to blood; tissue repertoires likely differ.

The clonotype originates from a woman in her thirties or forties in good health. Some clones in this sample may be carry-over from other donors' samples. Specimen: PBMCs.

This CDR3 is CASSTRTSGRFQETQYF. As DNA, the CDR3 is TGTGCCAGCAGTACCCGGACTAGCGGGAGGTTCCAAGAGACCCAGTACTTC. J is TRBJ2-5 and V is TRBV27; 14 bases match TRBD2. Germline-derived CDR1 and CDR2 are MNHEY and SMNVEV (reference sequence). The V segment lost 5 bases and the J segment 1 base; nucleotides outside the gene matches: 6. The CDR3 contains 17 residues.